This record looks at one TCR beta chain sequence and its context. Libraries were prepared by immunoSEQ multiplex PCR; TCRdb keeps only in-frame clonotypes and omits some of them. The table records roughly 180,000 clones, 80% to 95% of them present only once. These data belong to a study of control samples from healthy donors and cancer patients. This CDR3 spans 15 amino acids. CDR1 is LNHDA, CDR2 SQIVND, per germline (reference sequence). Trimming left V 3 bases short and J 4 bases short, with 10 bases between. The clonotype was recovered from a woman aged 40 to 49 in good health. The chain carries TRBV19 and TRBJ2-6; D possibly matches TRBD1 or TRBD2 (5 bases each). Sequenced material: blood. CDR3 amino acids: CASSMRGSGANVLTF. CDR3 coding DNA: TGTGCCAGTAGTATGAGGGGTTCCGGGGCCAACGTCCTGACTTTC.